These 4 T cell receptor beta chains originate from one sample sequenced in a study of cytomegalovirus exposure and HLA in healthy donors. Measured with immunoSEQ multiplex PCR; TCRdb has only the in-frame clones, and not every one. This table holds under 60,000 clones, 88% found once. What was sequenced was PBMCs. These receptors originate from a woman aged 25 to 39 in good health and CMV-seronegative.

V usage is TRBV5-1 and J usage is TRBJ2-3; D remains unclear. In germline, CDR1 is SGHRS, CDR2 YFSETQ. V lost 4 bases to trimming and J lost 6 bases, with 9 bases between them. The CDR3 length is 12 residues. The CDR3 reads CASSPHEDTQYF. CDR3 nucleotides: TGCGCCAGCAGCCCGCATGAGGATACGCAGTATTTT. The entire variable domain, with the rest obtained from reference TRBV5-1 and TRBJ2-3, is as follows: KAGVTQTPRYLIKTRGQQVTLSCSPISGHRSVSWYQQTPGQGLQFLFEYFSETQRNKGNFPGRFSGRQFSNSRSEMNVSTLELGDSALYLCASSPHEDTQYFGPGTRLTVL.

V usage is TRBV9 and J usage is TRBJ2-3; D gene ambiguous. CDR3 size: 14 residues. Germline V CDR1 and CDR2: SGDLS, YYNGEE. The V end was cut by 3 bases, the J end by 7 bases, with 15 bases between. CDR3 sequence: CASSAKSGRNTQYF. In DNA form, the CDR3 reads TGTGCCAGCAGCGCCAAAAGTGGGCGAAATACGCAGTATTTT.

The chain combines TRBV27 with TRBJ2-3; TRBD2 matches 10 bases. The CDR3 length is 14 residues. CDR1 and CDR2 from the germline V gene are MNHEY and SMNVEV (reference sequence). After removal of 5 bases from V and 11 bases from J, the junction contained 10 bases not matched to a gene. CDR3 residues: CASSDRGRLAGQYF. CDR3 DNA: TGTGCCAGCAGTGACAGGGGTAGACTAGCGGGGCAGTATTTT.

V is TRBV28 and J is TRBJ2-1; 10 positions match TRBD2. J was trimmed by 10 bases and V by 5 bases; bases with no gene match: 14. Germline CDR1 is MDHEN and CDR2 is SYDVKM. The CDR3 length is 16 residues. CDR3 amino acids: CASSRTSGNLQWEQFF. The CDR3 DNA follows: TGTGCCAGCAGTAGGACTAGCGGAAACCTACAATGGGAGCAGTTCTTC.